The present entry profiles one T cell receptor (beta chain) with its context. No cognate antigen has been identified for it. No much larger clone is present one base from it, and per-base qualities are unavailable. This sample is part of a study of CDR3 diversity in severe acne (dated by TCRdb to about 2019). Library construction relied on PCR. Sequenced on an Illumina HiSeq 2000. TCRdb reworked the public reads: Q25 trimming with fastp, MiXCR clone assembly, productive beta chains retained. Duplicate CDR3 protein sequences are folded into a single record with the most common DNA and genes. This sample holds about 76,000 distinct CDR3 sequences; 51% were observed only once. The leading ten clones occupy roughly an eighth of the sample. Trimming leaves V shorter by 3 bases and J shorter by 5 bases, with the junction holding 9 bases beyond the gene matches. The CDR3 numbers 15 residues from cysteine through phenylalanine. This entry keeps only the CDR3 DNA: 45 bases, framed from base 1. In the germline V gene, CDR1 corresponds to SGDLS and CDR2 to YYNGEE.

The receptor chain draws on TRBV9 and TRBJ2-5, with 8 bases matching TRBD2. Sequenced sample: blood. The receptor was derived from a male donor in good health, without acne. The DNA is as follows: TGTGCCAGCAGCGCCGGAGGGGCTAGCGGGGAGACCCAGTACTTC. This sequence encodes CASSAGGASGETQYF.